This record concerns one TCR beta chain sequence. Its antigen remains undetermined. There are no base qualities to consult, and no much larger clone falls within one base. Looking up the germline V gene (reference sequence) yields CDR1 MNHEY and CDR2 SMNVEV. V and J are truncated by 3 bases and 7 bases respectively, leaving an intervening sequence of 25 bases. CDR3 length: 19 amino acids, cysteine to phenylalanine. Of all the DNA, just the CDR3 is kept, 57 bases in frame from base 1. The collaborating institutions used their own protocols to collect whole blood in K2EDTA tubes. For TCRbeta analysis, collaborator samples were shipped as frozen whole blood, as isolated PBMCs, or as DNA extracted from either sample type. The data derive from a study of blood T cell repertoires in COVID-19 (dated by TCRdb to about 2020). Some background on the complete study: Samples covering the acute and convalescent phases of COVID-19 were provided by collaborators in the United States, Italy and Spain. Deeply sampled blood TCRbeta repertoires from subjects exposed to, actively infected with, or recovered from COVID-19 were included in the dataset. The samples were drawn from the first 160 participants of the ongoing ImmuneRACE study and from roughly 1,300 subjects provided by 6 global collaborators. A freely available public database, intended as a resource for researchers studying the immune response to SARS-CoV-2, is where the repertoires were released. HLA class I and class II types, where available, came from metadata supplied by the sample provider rather than from assay-based typing. The prospective study material was composed of cDNA or gDNA derived from T cells, B-cell-depleted T cells, or PBMCs. Sample metadata almost always included a de-identified subject ID, COVID-19 status, age in years and sex.

TCRbeta CDR3 regions were amplified from genomic DNA using the immunoSEQ Assay, a bias-controlled multiplex PCR. In the original analysis: Within the assay, amplification of reference gene primers was used to estimate how many nucleated cells each sample contained. To quantify the absolute abundance of each unique TCRbeta CDR3 rearrangement, sequence reads were collapsed and filtered. For each sample, productive Simpson clonality was calculated as the square root of Simpson's diversity index over productive rearrangements. In TCRdb, the immuneACCESS table is reduced to in-frame sequences with V and J assigned. These tables do not hold every clone; where another copy was compared, an unresolved V gene accounts for under half, and the others remain unexplained. V and J calls plus clone size are reproduced from that table; the DNA served to infer D and trimming. The sample table records approximately 86,000 clones; around three quarters of these occur just once. Under 13% of the sample rests with the top ten.

Broad study findings and their caveats: How much clinical and demographic metadata was included differed by source and by participant, and the metadata was provided uncurated.

This sequence originates from a woman aged 65 to 85 with acute or convalescent COVID-19. Specimen: peripheral blood. The V gene is TRBV27 and the J gene is TRBJ1-6, with the D gene call left open. The CDR3 protein sequence reads: CASSFEGLAAIKGNSPLHF. The nucleotide sequence reads as follows: TGTGCCAGCAGTTTCGAGGGTTTGGCAGCCATAAAGGGCAATTCACCCCTCCACTTT.